This T cell receptor beta chain was captured in a study of blood T cell repertoires in COVID-19. Across the whole study: Some COVID-19 samples were acute and others convalescent; all came from the United States, Italy and Spain. Sample material is recorded as cDNA or gDNA derived from T cells, B-cell-depleted T cells, or PBMCs.

Authors' data handling: The authors estimated nucleated cell counts from reference gene primer amplification. Data came from immunoSEQ multiplex PCR; TCRdb stores just in-frame clones and leaves some out. The V and J calls and clone size are taken from that table; D and trimming were inferred from the DNA. Of tens of thousands of clones listed, around 89% are singletons. CDR3 size: 15 residues. Trimming removed 1 base at V and 5 bases at J, with 14 bases between. CDR1 is MGHRA, CDR2 YSYEKL, per germline. This receptor was obtained from a man between 60 and 70 years old with acute or convalescent COVID-19. The chain joins TRBV4-1 to TRBJ1-1; D gene unclear. Sequencing was done on a sample of peripheral blood. CDR3 in amino acids: CASSQVAGLSTEAFF. The CDR3 DNA reads TGCGCCAGCAGCCAAGTAGCGGGTTTAAGTACTGAAGCTTTCTTT.